This T cell receptor (beta chain) comes out of a study of long-term antiretroviral therapy in people with HIV. The libraries were made with immunoSEQ v3.0 at survey level. Method: immunoSEQ multiplex PCR; TCRdb's copy keeps in-frame clones and lacks some. The sample holds 15,000 to 20,000 clones; about 88% are singletons and the top ten take about 12%. Germline CDR1 LNHDA, CDR2 SQIVND (reference sequence). Trimming stripped 6 bases from V and 4 bases from J, with 10 bases between. This CDR3 has 12 residues. This chain connects TRBV19 to TRBJ2-7; a weak D match, TRBD1 (5 bases). This specimen consisted of unsorted PBMCs, obtained 6.9 years after starting antiretroviral therapy. This sequence originates from a man aged 45-65 years with HIV. CDR3 residues: CASSRAGYEQYF. In DNA, the CDR3 is TGTGCCAGTAGCAGAGCAGGGTACGAGCAGTACTTC.